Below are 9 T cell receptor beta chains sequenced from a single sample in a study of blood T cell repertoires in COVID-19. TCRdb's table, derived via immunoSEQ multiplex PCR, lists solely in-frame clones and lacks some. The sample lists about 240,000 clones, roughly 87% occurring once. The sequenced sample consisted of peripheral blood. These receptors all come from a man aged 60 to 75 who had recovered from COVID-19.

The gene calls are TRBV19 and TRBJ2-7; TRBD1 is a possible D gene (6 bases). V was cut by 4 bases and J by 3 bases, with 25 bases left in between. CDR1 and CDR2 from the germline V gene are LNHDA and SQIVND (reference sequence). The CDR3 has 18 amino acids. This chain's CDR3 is CASSTSGTFPAVSYEQYF. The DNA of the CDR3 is TGTGCCAGTAGTACCTCCGGGACATTCCCCGCCGTGAGCTACGAGCAGTACTTC. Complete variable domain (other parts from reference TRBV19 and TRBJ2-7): DGGITQSPKYLFRKEGQNVTLSCEQNLNHDAMYWYRQDPGQGLRLIYYSQIVNDFQKGDIAEGYSVSREKKESFPLTVTSAQKNPTAFYLCASSTSGTFPAVSYEQYFGPGTRLTVT.

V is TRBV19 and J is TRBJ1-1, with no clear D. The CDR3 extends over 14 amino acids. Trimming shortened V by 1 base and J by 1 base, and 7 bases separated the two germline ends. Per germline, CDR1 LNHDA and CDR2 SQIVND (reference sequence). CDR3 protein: CASSIGTENTEAFF. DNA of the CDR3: TGTGCCAGTAGTATAGGAACAGAGAACACTGAAGCTTTCTTT.

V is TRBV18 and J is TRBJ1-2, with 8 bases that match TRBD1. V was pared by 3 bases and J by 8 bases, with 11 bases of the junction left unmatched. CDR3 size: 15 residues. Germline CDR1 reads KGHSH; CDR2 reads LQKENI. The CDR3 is CASSPPNDRGGGYTF. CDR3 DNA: TGTGCCAGCTCACCGCCGAACGACAGGGGAGGAGGCTACACCTTC.

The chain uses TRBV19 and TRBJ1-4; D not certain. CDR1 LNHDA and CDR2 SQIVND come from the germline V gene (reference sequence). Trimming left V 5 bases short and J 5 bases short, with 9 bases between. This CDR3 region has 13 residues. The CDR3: CASSGLRNEKLFF. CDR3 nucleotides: TGTGCCAGTAGTGGGCTAAGGAATGAAAAACTGTTTTTT.

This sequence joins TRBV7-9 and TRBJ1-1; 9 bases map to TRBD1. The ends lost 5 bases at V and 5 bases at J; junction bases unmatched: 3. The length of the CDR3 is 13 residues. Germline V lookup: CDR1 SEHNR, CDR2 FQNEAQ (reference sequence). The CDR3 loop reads CASSRDRVTEAFF. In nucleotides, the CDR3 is TGTGCCAGCAGCCGGGACAGGGTTACTGAAGCTTTCTTT.

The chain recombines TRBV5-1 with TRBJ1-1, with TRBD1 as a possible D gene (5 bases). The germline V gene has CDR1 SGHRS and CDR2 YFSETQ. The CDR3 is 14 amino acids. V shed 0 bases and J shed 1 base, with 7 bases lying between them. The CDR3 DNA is TGCGCCAGCAGCTTGGAAAGGGGGAACACTGAAGCTTTCTTT. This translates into CASSLERGNTEAFF. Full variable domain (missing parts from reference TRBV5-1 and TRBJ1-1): KAGVTQTPRYLIKTRGQQVTLSCSPISGHRSVSWYQQTPGQGLQFLFEYFSETQRNKGNFPGRFSGRQFSNSRSEMNVSTLELGDSALYLCASSLERGNTEAFFGQGTRLTVV.

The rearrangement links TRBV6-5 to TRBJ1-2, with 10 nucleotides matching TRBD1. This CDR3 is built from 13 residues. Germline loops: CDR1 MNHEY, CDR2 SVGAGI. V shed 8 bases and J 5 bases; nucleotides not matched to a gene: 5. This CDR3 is CASGTGVRYGYTF. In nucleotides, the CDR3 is TGTGCCAGCGGGACAGGGGTTAGGTATGGCTACACCTTC.

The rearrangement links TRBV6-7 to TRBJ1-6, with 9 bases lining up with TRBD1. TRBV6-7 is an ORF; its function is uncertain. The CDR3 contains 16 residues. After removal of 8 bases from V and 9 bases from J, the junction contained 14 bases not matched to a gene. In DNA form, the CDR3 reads TGTGCCAGCCTAAGAATTCCGGGACAGGGTGTTTCACCCCTCCACTTT. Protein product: CASLRIPGQGVSPLHF.

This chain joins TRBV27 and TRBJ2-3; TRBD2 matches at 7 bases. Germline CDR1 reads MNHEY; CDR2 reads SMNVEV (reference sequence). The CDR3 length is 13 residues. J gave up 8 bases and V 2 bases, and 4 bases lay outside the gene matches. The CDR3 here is CASSLGRAGTQYF. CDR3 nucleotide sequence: TGTGCCAGCAGTTTAGGGAGGGCGGGTACGCAGTATTTT.